The clone carrying this T cell receptor (beta chain) was counted between two and nine times. The data are from a study of T cell changes during pregnancy in multiple sclerosis. Here immunoSEQ multiplex PCR was the method, and the copy in TCRdb shows in-frame clones only, minus some. The table lists around 40,000 clones, 85% to 95% of them singletons. Germline CDR1 reads SGHRS; CDR2 reads YFSETQ. Trimming removed 0 bases from V and 8 bases from J, with 8 bases in between. This CDR3 region has 13 residues. V usage is TRBV5-1 and J usage is TRBJ2-2; D gene uncertain. Specimen: CD4+ T cells from peripheral blood mononuclear cells, collected in the second trimester of pregnancy. This receptor was identified in a female donor with multiple sclerosis, enrolled in a pregnancy study. The CDR3 region is CASSLDGKGELFF. CDR3 DNA: TGCGCCAGCAGCTTGGACGGTAAAGGGGAGCTGTTTTTT.